Sequencing of this TCR beta chain was carried out in a study of cytomegalovirus exposure and HLA in healthy donors listed by TCRdb under 2017. The study in broad terms: According to an earlier analysis of 587 of the donors, about 170 million T cells yielded some 120 million unique TCR beta sequences and about 280 Gb of sequence data. An early release that covered roughly 600 HLA-typed donors contained approximately 300 gigabases of sequencing data and around 80 million unique TCR sequences. Of the roughly 400 genotyped donors, 65% to 90% fell in the genetic ancestry cluster associated with self-reported Caucasian donors. The study aimed to test whether signatures of past pathogen exposure could be identified by cataloging public T cell receptors. The T cell repertoires of 670 or so subjects were profiled by immunosequencing and related to cytomegalovirus serostatus. In addition to the first cohort of hundreds of subjects, a separate validation cohort of around 110 different subjects was used. High-throughput TCR immunosequencing, statistical association of individual TCRs with disease status, and machine learning were combined to predict cytomegalovirus infection status. A later analysis re-examined previously published TCR beta repertoires from more than 600 donors and added high-resolution HLA genotyping to investigate patterns of TCR occurrence. In the later analysis, no new phenotypic data were used to find candidate immune exposures; instead, reliance was placed on TCR beta sequences and their occurrence across donors. To decide whether each TCR beta V gene segment behaved as functional or pseudogenic, an earlier analysis of some 600 of the donors relied on high-throughput TCR beta sequencing. Donor age, sex, ethnicity and CMV serostatus were collected together with the repertoire data. A later genetic analysis took genome-wide SNP genotypes for about 65% of the roughly 670 donors and used that subset as a discovery cohort. Every discovery cohort repertoire had been produced on one sequencing platform. HLA typing included class I and class II loci at four-digit resolution. Typing coverage differed by locus: A, B, C, DRB1 and DQB1 were typed in roughly 629-640 donors, DQA1 in approximately 520, DPA1 in some 600, and DPB1 in around 440. Four to six DR-DQ haplotypes were handled as single units for association and clustering, since linkage in the cohort was strong. Across roughly 420 genotyped donors of the cohort, an average of about 240,000 unique TCR beta nucleotide sequences per donor were sequenced, and approximately 19% of those sequences were non-productive. Points the paper makes about the study in general: V-gene and J-gene trimming of TCR beta chains was associated with a missense DCLRE1C variant in a later genetic analysis, and the association was replicated in an independent cohort. The presence/absence analyses assumed that sequencing depth was roughly uniform across donors, and that assumption may not be true. The study listed approximately 150 TCR beta chains as associated with cytomegalovirus. Because HLA typing was unavailable for some donors at each locus, only the typed subset was used in association tests. Strong co-occurrence of HLA alleles, especially DR and DQ, made assigning TCR associations to individual alleles difficult. Because counts were too low, seventeen rarely observed V segments, including chromosome 9 orphons, were excluded from the earlier analysis of around 590 of the donors. In an earlier analysis of fewer than 700 of the donors, most TCR beta V segments appeared in productive rearrangements about 87% or about 30% of the time, broadly matching IMGT annotations. In a later analysis, several top co-occurrence clusters were reported to appear linked to parvovirus B19, influenza, CMV and Epstein-Barr virus. In vitro tests confirmed that a few of the cytomegalovirus-associated TCR beta chains recognize cytomegalovirus antigens. Immune exposure information for the cohort was limited to CMV serostatus. A further reported finding was that TCR beta sequences accurately predicted the HLA-A and HLA-B alleles for most subjects in the first cohort. The authors suggested that the approach could potentially be extended to other disease states and immunological phenotypes. In a later analysis, most CMV-associated TCR beta chains were found to appear HLA-restricted, with HLA associations seemingly driven largely by CMV exposure. Linkage disequilibrium might explain the correlated functional status among segregating V segments, but an unknown experimental factor could not be ruled out. Cytomegalovirus status was reported to be diagnosed by the classifier with high specificity and sensitivity in both the original and validation cohorts. Compared with the roughly 670-donor mean, donors in an Asian-associated ancestry cluster had fewer N-insertions in productive TCRs, according to a later genetic analysis. A later analysis found that TCR association rates varied across HLA loci, with DRB1 alleles showing the most associated TCRs and HLA-C alleles the fewest. Most TCR sequences were observed very rarely across donors, whereas some public TCRs were present in many individuals. The 87-base-pair reads could not distinguish some IMGT-functional V segments, including TRBV6-2 and TRBV6-3, so those segments were excluded. In a later analysis, HLA-associated TCR beta chains were found to be more clonally expanded and to have lower generation probabilities than equally common non-associated chains. At a false discovery rate of 0.05, a later analysis linked 16,951 TCR beta sequences to specific HLA alleles. Only TCR beta chains were sequenced in this cohort, and the absence of alpha or paired-chain data limited detectable features. A group of highly shared sequence variants was considered likely to be a technical artifact of the sequencing pipeline.

The cohort consisted of approximately 690 healthy bone marrow donors. All cohort members were sampled while nominally healthy, although unrecorded immune exposures were likely present. The donor tested CMV seronegative and was one of the 352 seronegative cohort members. A peripheral blood sample was provided by each donor, and peripheral blood mononuclear cells were used for TCR beta sequencing. Genomic DNA was extracted from the blood cell samples with the Qiagen DNeasy Blood Extraction Kit. About this clone: Its antigen remains unidentified. No quality values exist for individual bases; no much larger clone is one base distant.

Library creation used the immunoSEQ multiplex PCR assay. For the multiplex PCR, a mixture combining 60 forward primers for TCR Vbeta segments and 13 reverse primers for TCR Jbeta segments was used. A multiplex PCR assay on genomic DNA amplified the CDR3 region of rearranged TCR beta genes. The Illumina HiSeq System was used to sequence the amplified TCR beta libraries as 87-base-pair reads. In the source study's methods: A later analysis counted tens of millions of unique TCR beta chains across the 500 to 850 repertoires, and 10 million to 11 million of these chains were shared by at least two donors. Raw reads were error-corrected and collapsed into unique sequences by a nearest-neighbor algorithm in which closely related sequences were merged to remove PCR and sequencing errors. CDR3 sequences were aligned to IMGT reference sequences to assign V, D and J gene segments. Each retained sequence needed at least a six-nucleotide match to both a V gene segment and a J gene segment. Rearrangements were called productive when the CDR3 lacked stop codons and stayed in frame with V and J; all others were non-productive. CDR3 was defined according to IMGT convention as the region running from the second conserved V-encoded cysteine to the conserved J-encoded phenylalanine. In an earlier analysis of 550 to 650 of the donors, sequences lacking an unambiguous match to a single V gene segment were excluded. In an earlier analysis of some 590 of the donors, V segments were called functional above 56.7% productive rearrangements and were called segregating when the between-donor standard deviation exceeded 5%. A statistical classification framework was built to diagnose cytomegalovirus status from the catalog of TCR beta chain sequences. V and J gene assignment, in a later analysis, came from comparing TCR nucleotide sequences with IMGT/GENE-DB human TR gene sequences. In a later analysis, CDR3 sequences and most-parsimonious VDJ recombination scenarios were assigned using the TCRdist pipeline. In a later analysis, every TCR beta chain was defined by the combination of its CDR3 amino acid sequence and its V-gene family, and reads without a unique V-gene family were dropped. As a way to deal with suspected cross-contamination and a sequencing artifact, a later analysis dropped 500 to 700 nucleotide sequences that were highly shared and had low generation probability. For each public chain, a later analysis derived a clonal expansion index from normalized ranks of inferred template counts within each repertoire. A later analysis computed generation probabilities with a VDJ recombination model fitted to out-of-frame rearrangements, and checked the results against IGoR. In a later analysis, TCR-TCR, TCR-HLA and TCR-CMV co-occurrence was scored with hypergeometric tests, and a repertoire-size bias correction was applied to TCR pairs. False discovery rates were estimated in a later analysis by permuting HLA or CMV assignments 20 times. In a later analysis, co-occurring TCRs were grouped using DBSCAN, with TCRdist sequence similarity added in when clustering inside HLA-allele-positive subsets. For co-occurrence clustering, repertoires with fewer than 30,000 or more than 120,000 public chains were excluded, along with five repertoires with anomalous nucleotide sharing. The clones in this table, taken by TCRdb from immuneACCESS, are in-frame only. Not every clone is retained; where verified, under half of the shortfall comes from an unresolved V gene, and the cause of the rest is unknown. From that table come the V and J calls and clone size; the DNA was used to work out D and trimming. The sample yields approximately 200,000 clones; over 75% were counted once. In total, the top ten clones hold 0.2% to 0.25% of the sample.

Inclusive of the bounding cysteine and phenylalanine, the CDR3 is 13 residues long. Only CDR3 DNA remains: 39 bases, in frame from the first base. The junction carries 14 bases between V and J, which are trimmed by 5 bases and 9 bases respectively. Sequences SGHTA (CDR1) and FQGTGA (CDR2) are obtained from the germline V gene. Recombination joined TRBV7-3 with TRBJ2-1, and TRBD1 may be the D gene, going by 5 matching bases. This TCR derives from a girl aged 2 to 10 in good health and CMV-seronegative. The material sequenced was PBMCs. The CDR3 protein: CASSRHWGSEQFF. In nucleotides, the sequence is TGTGCCAGCAGCCGCCATTGGGGCAGTGAGCAGTTCTTC.